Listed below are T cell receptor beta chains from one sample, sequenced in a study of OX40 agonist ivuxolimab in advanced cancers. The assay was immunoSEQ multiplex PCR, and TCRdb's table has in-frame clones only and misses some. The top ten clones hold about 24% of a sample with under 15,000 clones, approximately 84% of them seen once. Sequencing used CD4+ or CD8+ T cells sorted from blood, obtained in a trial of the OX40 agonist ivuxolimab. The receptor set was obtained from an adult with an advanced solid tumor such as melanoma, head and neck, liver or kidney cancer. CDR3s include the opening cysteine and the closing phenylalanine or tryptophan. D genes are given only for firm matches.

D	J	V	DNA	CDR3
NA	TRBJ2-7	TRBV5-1	TGCGCCAGCAGCTTGTACTACGAGCAGTACTTC	CASSLYYEQYF
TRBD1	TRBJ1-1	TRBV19	TGTGCCAGTAGTTCAGGGACAGGGGGCGCCGGGAACACTGAAGCTTTCTTT	CASSSGTGGAGNTEAFF
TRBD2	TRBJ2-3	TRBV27	TGTGCCAGCAGTTGGGCTAGCGGGGGGCCCACAGATACGCAGTATTTT	CASSWASGGPTDTQYF
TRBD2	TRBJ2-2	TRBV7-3	TGTGCCAGCAGCCCCCGAGGACTAGCGGGAGGCGGGGAGCTGTTTTTT	CASSPRGLAGGGELFF
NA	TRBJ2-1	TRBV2	TGTGCCAGCAGTGAAGCGCTTGCCAGTTACAATGAGCAGTTCTTC	CASSEALASYNEQFF
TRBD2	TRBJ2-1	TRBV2	TGTGCCAGCAGTGAAGTATTGGGCGGGGGGGCCGGAAATGAGCAGTTCTTC	CASSEVLGGGAGNEQFF
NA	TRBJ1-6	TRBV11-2	TGTGCCAGCAGCTTAGGGAGTTCACCCCTCCACTTT	CASSLGSSPLHF
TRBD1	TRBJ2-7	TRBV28	TGTGCCAGCAGTCGACTGGGGGACAGAGACTACGAGCAGTACTTC	CASSRLGDRDYEQYF
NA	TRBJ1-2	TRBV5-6	TGTGCCAGCCAGACGAGCAGTCACTATGGCTACACCTTC	CASQTSSHYGYTF
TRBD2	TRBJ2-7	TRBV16	TGTGCCAGCAGCAGGCGGGAGGCTCGCTCCTACGAGCAGTACTTC	CASSRREARSYEQYF